This T cell receptor (beta chain) was profiled in a study of human T cells and chemical hapten exposure. Looked up from germline, CDR1 is MNHEY and CDR2 is SMNVEV (reference sequence). V dropped 7 bases and J dropped 1 base, with 17 bases sitting between them. The CDR3 length is 15 residues. There are a few counts of this clonotype. The time point denotes: pre-sensitization, week 0. Stated treatment: therapeutic diphenylcyclopropenone sensitization with weekly scalp DPC. TCRdb used MiXCR to reprocess the RACE reads, holding one entry per CDR3 protein. The table has over 300,000 distinct CDR3 sequences, 4% to 6% seen once; the top ten hold just over 2.5%.

The receptor was derived from a woman in her fifties or sixties with alopecia areata. Some clones in this sample may be carry-over from other donors' samples. The rearrangement links TRBV27 to TRBJ2-7; D tentatively fits TRBD1 or TRBD2 (6 bases each). The source was whole blood, collected in connection with sensitization to the hapten diphenylcyclopropenone (DPC). Here the CDR3 reads CASTSRGAGSYEQYF. In nucleotides, the CDR3 is TGTGCCAGCACCAGTAGGGGGGCTGGATCCTACGAGCAGTACTTC.